One and the same sample provided the 15 T cell receptor beta chains below, sequenced in a study of blood T cell repertoires in COVID-19. TCRdb's copy holds only in-frame clones and misses some; the assay was immunoSEQ multiplex PCR. There are around 450,000 clones in the sample; 90% occur only once, and about 0.6% lies in the top ten. Material: PBMCs or T cells enriched from blood (not recorded which). The source is a young man who had recovered from COVID-19.

V gene TRBV4-1 combines with J gene TRBJ2-7, with 8 bases lining up with TRBD2. The CDR3 has 18 amino acids. Germline CDR1 MGHRA, CDR2 YSYEKL. The V gene end was trimmed by 5 bases and the J gene end by 3 bases; junction bases not matched to a gene: 18. CDR3 DNA sequence: TGCGCCAGCAGCTTCCGGGACGCAAGAATAGCGGGACACTACGAGCAGTACTTC. Translated: CASSFRDARIAGHYEQYF.

This clone was observed once. This chain joins TRBV30 and TRBJ1-5; D might be TRBD1 (5 bases). The CDR3 has 13 amino acids. V was pared by 1 base and J by 2 bases, with 6 bases between. Germline V gene sequence: CDR1 GTSNPN, CDR2 SVGIG (reference sequence). This CDR3 is CAWSDRRNQPQHF. CDR3 in DNA: TGTGCCTGGAGTGACAGGCGCAATCAGCCCCAGCATTTT.

This clone was seen only a few times. V is TRBV7-9 and J is TRBJ1-2; weak D call: TRBD1 (5 bases). Trimming cost V 5 bases and J 5 bases, with 30 bases left between them. Germline V gene sequence: CDR1 SEHNR, CDR2 FQNEAQ (reference sequence). The CDR3 totals 19 residues. The CDR3, as DNA: TGTGCCAGCAGCCCGTGGGGGGGTACAGGACGCCCAGAACGTTATGGCTACACCTTC. It is translated as CASSPWGGTGRPERYGYTF.

This clone was observed once. V and J are TRBV7-9 and TRBJ2-5, with 9 nucleotides matching TRBD2. The CDR3 runs to 17 residues. V lost 7 bases and J lost 4; bases outside the gene matches: 16. Germline V lookup: CDR1 SEHNR, CDR2 FQNEAQ (reference sequence). This CDR3 reads CASTSLLSSGEGETQYF. For the CDR3, the DNA is TGTGCCAGCACCAGTCTTTTGTCTAGCGGGGAGGGAGAGACCCAGTACTTC.

This chain uses TRBV3-1 (or the pseudogene TRBV3-2) with TRBJ2-7, with 9 bases matching TRBD1. In germline, CDR1 is LGHDT, CDR2 YNNKEL (reference sequence). The CDR3 runs 16 residues. The trim removed 4 bases at V and 2 bases at J, leaving 9 bases unmatched. The CDR3 is CASSPLSGTGTYEQYF. In nucleotides, the CDR3 is TGTGCCAGCAGCCCTCTATCCGGGACAGGGACCTACGAGCAGTACTTC.

The chain uses TRBV5-1 and TRBJ2-3, with 9 bases matching TRBD2. This CDR3 is 15 amino acids long. Looked up from germline, CDR1 is SGHRS and CDR2 is YFSETQ. V shed 2 bases and J 2 bases; nucleotides not matched to a gene: 3. CDR3 sequence reads: CASSFLAGTTDTQYF. In DNA form, the CDR3 reads TGCGCCAGCAGCTTCCTAGCGGGGACCACAGATACGCAGTATTTT.

A single count supports this clone. The same CDR3 arises from other DNA sequences in this sample as well. V and J are TRBV7-3 and TRBJ1-2; unclear D gene. The length of the CDR3 is 13 residues. Germline assignment: CDR1 SGHTA and CDR2 FQGTGA. With 5 bases removed from V and 4 bases from J, the gap between germline ends came to 11 bases. The CDR3 is CASSPGNGYGYTF. The CDR3 DNA reads TGTGCCAGCAGCCCAGGAAATGGCTATGGCTACACCTTC.

The chain recombines TRBV28 with TRBJ1-1, with 8 nucleotides matching TRBD1. This CDR3 region has 14 residues. From germline, CDR1 is MDHEN and CDR2 SYDVKM. The V gene end was trimmed by 6 bases and the J gene end by 4 bases; junction bases not matched to a gene: 7. The CDR3: CASSSQGESTEAFF. The CDR3 region has the DNA TGTGCCAGCAGCTCACAGGGGGAGAGCACTGAAGCTTTCTTT.

V and J are TRBV11-2 and TRBJ1-2; tentative D call: TRBD1 (6 bases). This CDR3 has 15 residues. CDR1 is SGHAT and CDR2 is FQNNGV in the germline V gene. Trimming removed 1 base at V and 8 bases at J, with 17 bases between. CDR3 coding DNA: TGTGCCAGCAGCTTAGTGGAACAGGGTTGGGGGGGCTACACCTTC. This encodes CASSLVEQGWGGYTF.

The rearrangement links TRBV7-9 to TRBJ2-1, with TRBD2 matching over 13 bases. V was clipped by 5 bases and J by 0 bases; unmatched bases: 4. The V gene's germline CDR1 is SEHNR and CDR2 FQNEAQ (reference sequence). This CDR3 has 17 residues. The chain's CDR3 is CASSTRTSGSSYNEQFF. DNA of the CDR3: TGTGCCAGCAGCACGCGGACTAGCGGGAGCTCCTACAATGAGCAGTTCTTC.

Comment on this clone: Other nucleotide sequences in the sample specify the same CDR3. V gene TRBV28 combines with J gene TRBJ2-3; D is unresolved. Germline V gene sequence: CDR1 MDHEN, CDR2 SYDVKM. With 5 bases removed from V and 2 bases from J, the gap between germline ends came to 5 bases. CDR3 length: 12 amino acids. Here the CDR3 reads CASSPSTDTQYF. The CDR3 DNA reads as TGTGCCAGCAGTCCATCCACAGATACGCAGTATTTT.

V is TRBV5-8 and J is TRBJ1-2; D unresolved. Per germline, CDR1 SGHTS and CDR2 YDEGEE. CDR3 length: 12 residues. The ends were cut back, 4 bases at V and 5 bases at J, with 9 bases in the middle. The CDR3 sequence is CASSPGSYGYTF. The CDR3 DNA sequence: TGTGCCAGCAGCCCCGGGTCTTATGGCTACACCTTC.

The chain carries TRBV7-9 and TRBJ1-2, with unresolved D. CDR3 length: 15 residues. Germline values: CDR1 SEHNR, CDR2 FQNEAQ (reference sequence). Trimming shortened V by 6 bases and J by 4 bases, and 18 bases separated the two germline ends. The CDR3 sequence is CASSPGKGVVYGYTF. In DNA, the CDR3 is TGTGCCAGCAGTCCGGGGAAGGGAGTAGTCTATGGCTACACCTTC.

V and J are TRBV5-4 and TRBJ2-1, with 8 bases matching TRBD1. Germline-derived CDR1 and CDR2 are SGHNT and YYREEE (reference sequence). The CDR3 runs to 14 residues. J lost 7 bases, V lost 5 bases, and 8 bases had no gene match. CDR3 coding DNA: TGTGCCAGCAGACCTCAGGGGGCGCGGAATGAGCAGTTCTTC. This encodes CASRPQGARNEQFF. The full variable domain, in which reference TRBV5-4 and TRBJ2-1 provide the parts outside the CDR3, is ETGVTQSPTHLIKTRGQQVTLRCSSQSGHNTVSWYQQALGQGPQFIFQYYREEENGRGNFPPRFSGLQFPNYSSELNVNALELDDSALYLCASRPQGARNEQFFGPGTRLTVL.

The CDR3 loop reads CASGRQGYNQPQHF. The CDR3 DNA sequence: TGTGCCAGCGGCCGCCAGGGCTACAATCAGCCCCAGCATTTT. This chain connects TRBV6-5 to TRBJ1-5; possible D gene TRBD1, 5 bases. Germline V gene data show CDR1 as MNHEY and CDR2 as SVGAGI. The length of the CDR3 is 14 residues. Trimming stripped 8 bases from V and 3 bases from J, with 14 bases between.